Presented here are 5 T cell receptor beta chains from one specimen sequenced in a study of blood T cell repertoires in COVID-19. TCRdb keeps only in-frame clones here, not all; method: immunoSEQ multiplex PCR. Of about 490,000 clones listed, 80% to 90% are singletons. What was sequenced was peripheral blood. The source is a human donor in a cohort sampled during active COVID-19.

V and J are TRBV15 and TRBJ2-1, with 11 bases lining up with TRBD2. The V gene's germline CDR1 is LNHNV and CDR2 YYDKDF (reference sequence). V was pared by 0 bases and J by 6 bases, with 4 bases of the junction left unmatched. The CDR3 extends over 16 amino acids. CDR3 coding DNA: TGTGCCACCAGCAGAGATCCACTAGCGGGAGCCAATGAGCAGTTCTTC. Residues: CATSRDPLAGANEQFF.

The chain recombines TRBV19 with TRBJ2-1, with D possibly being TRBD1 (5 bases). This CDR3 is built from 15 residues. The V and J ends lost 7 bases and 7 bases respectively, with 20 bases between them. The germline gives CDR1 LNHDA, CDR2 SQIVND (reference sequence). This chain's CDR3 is CASTIEQAADNEQFF. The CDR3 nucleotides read TGTGCCAGTACGATCGAACAGGCGGCCGATAATGAGCAGTTCTTC.

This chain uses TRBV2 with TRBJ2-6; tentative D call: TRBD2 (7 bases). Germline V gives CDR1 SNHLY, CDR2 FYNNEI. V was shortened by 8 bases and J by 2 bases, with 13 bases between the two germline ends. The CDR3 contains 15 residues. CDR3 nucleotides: TGTGCCAGCGGGGGGGGCCCCGCTGGGGCCAACGTCCTGACTTTC. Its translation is CASGGGPAGANVLTF.

CDR3 nucleotides: TGTGCCAGCAGAACCGGGACTAGCGGTGCCTACGAGCAGTACTTC. It specifies CASRTGTSGAYEQYF. This chain connects TRBV6-5 to TRBJ2-7; 11 bases match TRBD2. CDR3 length: 15 residues. V lost 6 bases and J lost 2; bases outside the gene matches: 6. Germline assignment: CDR1 MNHEY and CDR2 SVGAGI.

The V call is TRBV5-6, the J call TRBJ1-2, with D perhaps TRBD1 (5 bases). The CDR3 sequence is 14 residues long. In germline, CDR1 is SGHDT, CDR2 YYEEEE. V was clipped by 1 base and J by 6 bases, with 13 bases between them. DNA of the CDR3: TGTGCCAGCAGCTTGCAGGGTGTCGAGAATGGCTACACCTTC. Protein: CASSLQGVENGYTF.